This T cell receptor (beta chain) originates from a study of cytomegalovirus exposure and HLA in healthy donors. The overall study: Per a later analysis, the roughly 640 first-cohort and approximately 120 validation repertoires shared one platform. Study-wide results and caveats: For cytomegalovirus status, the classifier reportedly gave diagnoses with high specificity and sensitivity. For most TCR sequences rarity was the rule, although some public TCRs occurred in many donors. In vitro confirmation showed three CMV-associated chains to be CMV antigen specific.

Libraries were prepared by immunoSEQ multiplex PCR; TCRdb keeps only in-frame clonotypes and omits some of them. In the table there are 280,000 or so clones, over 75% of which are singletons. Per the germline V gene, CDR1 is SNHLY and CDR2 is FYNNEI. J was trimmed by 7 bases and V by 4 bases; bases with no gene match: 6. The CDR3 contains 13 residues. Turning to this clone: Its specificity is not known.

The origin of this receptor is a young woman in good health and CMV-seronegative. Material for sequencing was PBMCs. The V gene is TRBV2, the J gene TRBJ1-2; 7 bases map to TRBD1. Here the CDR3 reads CASSAEGAGGYTF. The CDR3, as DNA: TGTGCCAGCAGTGCGGAGGGGGCGGGTGGCTACACCTTC.